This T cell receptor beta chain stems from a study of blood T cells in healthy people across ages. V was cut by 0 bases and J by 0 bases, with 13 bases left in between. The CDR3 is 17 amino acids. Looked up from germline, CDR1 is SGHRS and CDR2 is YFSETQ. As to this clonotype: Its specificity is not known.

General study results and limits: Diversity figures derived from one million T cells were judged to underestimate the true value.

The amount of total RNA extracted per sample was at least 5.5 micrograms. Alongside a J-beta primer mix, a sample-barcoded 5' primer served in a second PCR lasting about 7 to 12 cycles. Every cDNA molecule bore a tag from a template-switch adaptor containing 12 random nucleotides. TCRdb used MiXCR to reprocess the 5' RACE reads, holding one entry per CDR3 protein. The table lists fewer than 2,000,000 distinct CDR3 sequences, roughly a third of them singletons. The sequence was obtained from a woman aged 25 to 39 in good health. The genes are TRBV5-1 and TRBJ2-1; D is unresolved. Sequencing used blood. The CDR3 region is CASSLDGRKSSYNEQFF. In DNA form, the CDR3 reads TGCGCCAGCAGCTTGGATGGGCGGAAGAGCTCCTACAATGAGCAGTTCTTC.